These 19 T cell receptor beta chains came from one sample sequenced in a study of blood T cells in healthy people across ages. Together with a sample-barcoded 5' primer, a J-beta primer mix was included in a second PCR lasting about 7 to 11 cycles. MiXCR, applied by TCRdb to the 5' RACE reads, yields one record per CDR3 protein. The sample lists around 750,000 distinct CDR3 sequences, about 53% seen once, with about 38% in the top ten. The sample was blood. These receptors all come from a man at least 80 years old in good health.

This chain joins TRBV9 and TRBJ2-7; the match to TRBD1 covers 7 bases. J gave up 1 base and V 5 bases, and 15 bases lay outside the gene matches. Germline CDR1 SGDLS, CDR2 YYNGEE. CDR3 length equals 17 residues. CDR3 in DNA: TGTGCCAGCAGTGCGGACAGGTGGGGACGGGGTTCCTACGAGCAGTACTTC. Amino acid sequence: CASSADRWGRGSYEQYF.

V is TRBV28 and J is TRBJ2-5, with 7 bases identical to TRBD1. The CDR3 covers 15 residues. V lost 5 bases, J lost 2 bases, and 8 bases stayed unmatched. Germline loops: CDR1 MDHEN, CDR2 SYDVKM. The CDR3 nucleotides read TGTGCCAGCAGTCATCGACGGACAGGTCAAGAGACCCAGTACTTC. Translating gives CASSHRRTGQETQYF.

V is TRBV6-2 or TRBV6-3 and J is TRBJ1-1; 7 bases align to TRBD1. This CDR3 spans 16 amino acids. CDR1 MNHEY and CDR2 SVGEGT come from the germline V gene. Trimming at V came to 4 bases and at J to 1 base, leaving 9 bases not matched to a gene. The CDR3 sequence is CASSSPYRGENTEAFF. The CDR3 DNA reads as TGTGCCAGCAGTTCCCCTTACAGGGGTGAGAACACTGAAGCTTTCTTT.

The J gene is TRBJ2-7, the V gene TRBV28; 9 positions match TRBD1. V shed 6 bases and J 6 bases; nucleotides not matched to a gene: 9. CDR3 length equals 14 residues. Germline V gene lookup returns CDR1 MDHEN and CDR2 SYDVKM. The CDR3 DNA reads TGTGCCAGCAGCCTACAGGGGGCTAGGGGCGAGCAGTACTTC. Protein: CASSLQGARGEQYF.

This clonotype was counted only a few times. The V call is TRBV4-1, the J call TRBJ2-4; D is perhaps TRBD2 (6 bases). The germline CDR1 and CDR2 sequences are MGHRA and YSYEKL. V shed 4 bases and J shed 14 bases, with 18 bases lying between them. CDR3 size: 13 residues. The CDR3 bases are TGCGCCAGCAGCCGCCCCCTTGGTAGCGGAAAGTACTTC. This gives the protein CASSRPLGSGKYF.

In DNA, the CDR3 is TGTGCCAGCAGTGAGCAGCCAGGGGCTGGGGCCAACGTCCTGACTTTC. As protein: CASSEQPGAGANVLTF. The V gene is TRBV6-1, the J gene TRBJ2-6; maybe TRBD1 (6 bases). CDR1 MNHNS and CDR2 SASEGT come from the germline V gene. V gave up 3 bases and J gave up 2 bases, with 11 bases separating them. This CDR3 region has 16 residues.

This chain connects TRBV10-3 to TRBJ1-6; D is unclear. Germline CDR1 ENHRY, CDR2 SYGVKD. Trimming removed 6 bases at V and 0 bases at J, with 15 bases between. This CDR3 contains 17 residues. In DNA, the CDR3 is TGTGCCATCAGCCGCTCACGGATTCTCTCCTATAATTCACCCCTCCACTTT. As protein: CAISRSRILSYNSPLHF.

V is TRBV7-9 and J is TRBJ2-3, with D tentatively TRBD2 (5 bases). V was clipped by 5 bases and J by 14 bases, with 23 bases between them. CDR1 SEHNR and CDR2 FQNEAQ come from the germline V gene (reference sequence). This CDR3 region has 14 residues. CDR3 amino acids: CASSPRGVGRYAYF. CDR3 DNA sequence: TGTGCCAGCAGCCCTCGGGGTGTAGGTAGATACGCGTATTTT. The entire variable domain, with the rest obtained from reference TRBV7-9 and TRBJ2-3, is as follows: DTGVSQNPRHKITKRGQNVTFRCDPISEHNRLYWYRQTLGQGPEFLTYFQNEAQLEKSRLLSDRFSAERPKGSFSTLEIQRTEQGDSAMYLCASSPRGVGRYAYFGPGTRLTVL.

This clonotype appeared once. The J gene is TRBJ2-1, the V gene TRBV20-1, with a possible D match to TRBD2 (5 bases). Germline values: CDR1 DFQATT, CDR2 SNEGSKA (reference sequence). CDR3 length equals 15 residues. V dropped 5 bases and J dropped 2 bases, with 16 bases sitting between them. The CDR3 is CSAQEGGLTYNEQFF. In nucleotides, the CDR3 is TGCAGTGCTCAAGAGGGCGGTCTTACCTACAATGAGCAGTTCTTC.

The V gene is TRBV6-5, the J gene TRBJ2-1; D perhaps matches TRBD2 (5 bases). V was clipped by 7 bases and J by 2 bases, with 15 bases between them. Germline-derived CDR1 and CDR2 are MNHEY and SVGAGI. The CDR3 runs 15 residues. CDR3 sequence: CASKPAGKTYNEQFF. CDR3 DNA sequence: TGTGCCAGCAAACCGGCGGGCAAAACCTACAATGAGCAGTTCTTC.

The genes are TRBV20-1 and TRBJ2-4, with D possibly being TRBD1 or TRBD2 (5 bases each). V dropped 3 bases and J dropped 2 bases, with 11 bases sitting between them. The V gene's germline CDR1 is DFQATT and CDR2 SNEGSKA (reference sequence). The CDR3 runs to 14 residues. CDR3 in DNA: TGCAGTGCTAGTGAAACGGGACCCAAAAACATTCAGTACTTC. This translates into CSASETGPKNIQYF.

The rearrangement joins TRBV2 to TRBJ1-6; 7 nucleotides agree with TRBD1. Germline V CDR1 and CDR2: SNHLY, FYNNEI. Trimming took 9 bases from V and 8 from J; bases not matched to a gene: 4. This CDR3 is 12 amino acids long. The CDR3 DNA reads as TGTGCCAGGGGGACAGTCCATTCACCCCTCCACTTT. Translated: CARGTVHSPLHF.

V gene TRBV20-1 combines with J gene TRBJ2-1; D is unclear. This CDR3 is 12 amino acids long. CDR1 and CDR2 from the germline V gene are DFQATT and SNEGSKA (reference sequence). V gave up 1 base and J gave up 10 bases, with 11 bases separating them. The chain's CDR3 is CSARGEATEQFF. CDR3 in DNA: TGCAGTGCTAGAGGAGAGGCAACGGAGCAGTTCTTC.

This clonotype was seen only once. This sequence joins TRBV14 and TRBJ2-3, with 12 bases fitting TRBD2. The V gene's germline CDR1 is SGHDN and CDR2 FVKESK. V lost 4 bases, J lost 4 bases, and 6 bases stayed unmatched. The length of the CDR3 is 16 residues. The CDR3 coding sequence is TGTGCCAGCAGCCCCAGACTAGCGGGAGCAGCAGATACGCAGTATTTT. Translation: CASSPRLAGAADTQYF. Drawing the rest from reference TRBV14 and TRBJ2-3, the complete variable domain is EAGVTQFPSHSVIEKGQTVTLRCDPISGHDNLYWYRRVMGKEIKFLLHFVKESKQDESGMPNNRFLAERTGGTYSTLKVQPAELEDSGVYFCASSPRLAGAADTQYFGPGTRLTVL.

The chain carries TRBV30 and TRBJ2-1, with TRBD2 matching 7 bases. Germline V lookup: CDR1 GTSNPN, CDR2 SVGIG (reference sequence). V gave up 5 bases and J gave up 8 bases; unmatched junction bases: 6. This CDR3 spans 12 amino acids. CDR3 sequence reads: CAWGTRGDEQFF. CDR3 nucleotides: TGTGCCTGGGGGACTCGGGGGGATGAGCAGTTCTTC.

In this sample, this clonotype turned up many times. The rearrangement joins TRBV20-1 to TRBJ1-2; possible D gene TRBD1, 6 bases. V shed 6 bases and J shed 8 bases, with 19 bases lying between them. The CDR3 is made up of 13 amino acids. The germline V gene has CDR1 DFQATT and CDR2 SNEGSKA (reference sequence). Here the CDR3 reads CSAGQGPGEGYTF. The DNA for the CDR3 is TGCAGTGCCGGGCAGGGGCCGGGAGAAGGCTACACCTTC.

This sequence joins TRBV20-1 and TRBJ2-3; 9 positions match TRBD2. The germline V gene encodes CDR1 DFQATT and CDR2 SNEGSKA (reference sequence). The CDR3 has 20 amino acids. V was clipped by 3 bases and J by 2 bases; unmatched bases: 21. In DNA form, the CDR3 reads TGCAGTGCTAGGGGGGCCTTAGCGGGAGAACGGGGGACACACACAGATACGCAGTATTTT. Translation gives CSARGALAGERGTHTDTQYF.

This clonotype was picked up a small number of times. This chain links TRBV3-1 with TRBJ2-7; D not resolved. Trimming shortened V by 6 bases and J by 6 bases, and 18 bases separated the two germline ends. The CDR3 totals 14 residues. Germline V gene sequence: CDR1 LGHDT, CDR2 YNNKEL (reference sequence). CDR3 in amino acids: CASRSAAGMGEQYF. In nucleotides, the CDR3 is TGTGCCAGCAGGTCCGCCGCAGGAATGGGCGAGCAGTACTTC.

V gene TRBV3-1 combines with J gene TRBJ2-7; TRBD2 aligns across 12 bases. Germline trimming cut 4 bases from V and 0 bases from J; bases unmatched to any gene: 7. Germline values: CDR1 LGHDT, CDR2 YNNKEL (reference sequence). The CDR3 extends over 17 amino acids. The CDR3 spells CASSLGTSGPSSYEQYF. As DNA, the CDR3 is TGTGCCAGCAGCCTAGGGACTAGCGGGCCTTCCTCCTACGAGCAGTACTTC.